The entry below describes one T cell receptor (beta chain). Original processing notes: By means of reference gene primer amplification, nucleated cell counts were estimated. Profiled with immunoSEQ multiplex PCR; TCRdb holds only in-frame clones, not every one. The D gene and trimming were derived from the DNA, and the V and J assignments and clone size from that table. In the table there are over 250,000 clones, about 87% of which are singletons. This specimen comes from a study of blood T cell repertoires in COVID-19. Across the study: Acute-phase and convalescent COVID-19 samples originated in the United States, Italy and Spain. Sample material is recorded as cDNA or gDNA derived from T cells, B-cell-depleted T cells, or PBMCs.

The CDR3 spans 14 residues. Germline-derived CDR1 and CDR2 are GTSNPN and SVGIG (reference sequence). Trimming shortened V by 0 bases and J by 4 bases, and 12 bases separated the two germline ends. Everyone who took part was about 18 to 90 years old, and they came from some 23 US areas. This chain uses TRBV30 with TRBJ1-1, with D perhaps matching TRBD1 (5 bases). Sequenced input: PBMCs or T cells enriched from blood (not recorded which). This clonotype was sampled from a woman aged 45-65 years who had recovered from COVID-19. CDR3 in amino acids: CAWSVSGGGTEAFF. The CDR3 DNA is TGTGCCTGGAGTGTATCGGGGGGTGGCACTGAAGCTTTCTTT.